Detailed here is one T cell receptor (beta chain). Its specificity is not known. CDR1 is SGHTA and CDR2 is FQGTGA in the germline V gene. CDR3 length equals 12 residues. Trimming removed 5 bases at V and 6 bases at J, with 10 bases between. This sample was included in a study of cytomegalovirus exposure and HLA in healthy donors. Overall study context: Findings of an earlier analysis included roughly 110 million unique TCR beta sequences from 190 million or so T cells. Whole-study results and caveats: It was taken for granted in presence/absence analyses that sequencing depth across donors was roughly uniform. Follow-up analysis found HLA locus-dependent TCR association rates, highest for DRB1 and lowest for HLA-C.

The PCR used 60 Vbeta and 13 Jbeta primers. The table came from immunoSEQ multiplex PCR; TCRdb's copy has only in-frame clones and leaves some out. The sample table sets out 150,000 to 200,000 clones. J is TRBJ1-2 and V is TRBV7-3; D is ambiguous. The sample was PBMCs. The receptor's source is a man aged 30 to 39 in good health and CMV-seronegative. CDR3 residues: CASSDTRNGYTF. CDR3 bases: TGTGCCAGCAGCGACACCAGGAATGGCTACACCTTC.